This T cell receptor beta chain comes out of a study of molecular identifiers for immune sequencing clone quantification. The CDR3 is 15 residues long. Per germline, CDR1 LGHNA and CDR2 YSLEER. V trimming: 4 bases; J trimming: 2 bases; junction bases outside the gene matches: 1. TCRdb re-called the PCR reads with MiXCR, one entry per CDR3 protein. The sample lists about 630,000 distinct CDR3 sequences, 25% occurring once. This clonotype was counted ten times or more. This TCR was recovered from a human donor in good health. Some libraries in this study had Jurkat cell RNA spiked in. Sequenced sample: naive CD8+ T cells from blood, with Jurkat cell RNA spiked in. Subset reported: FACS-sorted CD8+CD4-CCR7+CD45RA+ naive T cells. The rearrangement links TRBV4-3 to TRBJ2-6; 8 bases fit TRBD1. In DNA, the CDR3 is TGCGCCAGCAGCCCGGACAGGGCTGGGGCCAACGTCCTGACTTTC. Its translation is CASSPDRAGANVLTF.